The source of this T cell receptor (beta chain) is a study of blood T cell repertoires in COVID-19. Source study methods: Reference gene primer amplification yielded estimated nucleated cell counts. TCRdb keeps only in-frame clones here, not all; method: immunoSEQ multiplex PCR. The V and J calls and clone size are taken from that table; D and trimming were inferred from the DNA. Found here are approximately 250,000 clones, around 93% of them singletons; the top ten hold approximately 3%. The study drew participants aged about 18 to 90 years from approximately 23 US areas. Each participant's cohort was designated according to participant-reported clinical history. A PCR-confirmed or clinician-diagnosed COVID-19 case had contacted exposed participants within 2 weeks of entry. Germline assignment: CDR1 SEHNR and CDR2 FQNEAQ (reference sequence). The CDR3 is made up of 15 amino acids. Trimming took off 4 bases at V and 2 bases at J, with 13 bases between the two ends.

The chain couples TRBV7-9 to TRBJ2-3; no clear D. The source of this sequence is a man aged 40-50 years who had been exposed to COVID-19. The sequenced sample was PBMCs or T cells enriched from blood (not recorded which). The CDR3 bases are TGTGCCAGCAGCTCCACGAGCGAATACACAGATACGCAGTATTTT. This translates into CASSSTSEYTDTQYF.